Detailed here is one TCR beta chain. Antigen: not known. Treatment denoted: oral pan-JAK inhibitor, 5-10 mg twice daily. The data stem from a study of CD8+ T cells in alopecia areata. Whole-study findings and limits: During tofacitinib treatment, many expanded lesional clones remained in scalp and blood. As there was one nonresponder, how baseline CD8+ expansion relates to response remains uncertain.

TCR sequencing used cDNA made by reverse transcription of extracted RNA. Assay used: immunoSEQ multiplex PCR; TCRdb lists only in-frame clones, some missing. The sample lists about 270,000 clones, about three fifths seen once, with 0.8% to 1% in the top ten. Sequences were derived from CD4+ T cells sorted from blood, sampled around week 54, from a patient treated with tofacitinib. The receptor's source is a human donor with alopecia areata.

DNA for the CDR3: TGTGCCAGCACCCCGGTGGGGGGCAATTCACCCCTCCACTTT. Amino acid sequence: CASTPVGGNSPLHF. The chain uses TRBV25-1 and TRBJ1-6, with D possibly being TRBD1 (6 bases). The V end was cut by 7 bases, the J end by 7 bases, with 14 bases between. The germline CDR1 and CDR2 sequences are MGHDK and SYGVNS. This CDR3 region has 14 residues.